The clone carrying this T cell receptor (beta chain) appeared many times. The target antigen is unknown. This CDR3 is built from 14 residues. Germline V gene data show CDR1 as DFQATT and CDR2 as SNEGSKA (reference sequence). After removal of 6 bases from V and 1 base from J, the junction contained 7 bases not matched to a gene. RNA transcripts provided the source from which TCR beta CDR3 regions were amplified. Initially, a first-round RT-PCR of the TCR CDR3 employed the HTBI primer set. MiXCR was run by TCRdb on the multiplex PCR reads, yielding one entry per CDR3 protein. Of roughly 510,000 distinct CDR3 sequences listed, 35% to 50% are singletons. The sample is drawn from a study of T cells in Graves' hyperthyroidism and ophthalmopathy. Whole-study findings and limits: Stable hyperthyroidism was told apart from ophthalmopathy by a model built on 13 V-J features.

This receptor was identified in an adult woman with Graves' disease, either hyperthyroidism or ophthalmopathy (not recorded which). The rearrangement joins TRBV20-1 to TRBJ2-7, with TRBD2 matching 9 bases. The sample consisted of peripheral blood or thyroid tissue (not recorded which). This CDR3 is CSARSLAGSYEQYF. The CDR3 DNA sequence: TGCAGTGCCAGGAGCCTAGCGGGATCCTACGAGCAGTACTTC.